Listed below are T cell receptor beta chains from one sample, sequenced in a study of cytomegalovirus exposure and HLA in healthy donors. The data were produced by immunoSEQ multiplex PCR, yet TCRdb's version contains in-frame clones alone and is incomplete. The sample consists of nearly 200,000 clones, around four fifths of them appearing once. Sequenced input: PBMCs. The receptors derive from a woman aged 45-65 years in good health and CMV-seropositive. CDR3s include the opening cysteine and the closing phenylalanine or tryptophan. The D gene is left open where the match is weak. Where a row states a size, it is once, few, many or the class of an expanded clone; other rows omit it.

>.|.|TRBV28|TRBJ2-5
TGTGCCAGCAGCCGTCGGAGAGAGACCCAGTACTTC
CASSRRRETQYF
>.|.|TRBV6-1|TRBJ2-6
TGTGCCGGGTCAGGGGTATCTGGGGCCAACGTCCTGACTTTC
CAGSGVSGANVLTF
>.|.|TRBV9|TRBJ2-5
TGTGCCAGCAGCCCTCGTACTCTGGAAGAGACCCAGTACTTC
CASSPRTLEETQYF
>.|.|TRBV27|TRBJ2-7
TGTGCCAGCAGTCGGGGCGAGCGGCGGGGTAGCGAGCAGTACTTC
CASSRGERRGSEQYF
>.|.|TRBV6-5|TRBJ2-7
TGTGCCAGCACCTCCCCGAGCTCCTACGAGCAGTACTTC
CASTSPSSYEQYF
>.|.|TRBV19|TRBJ2-7
TGTGCCAGTAGTATATCCGGGGTGTCGATCTACGAGCAGTACTTC
CASSISGVSIYEQYF
>TRBD1|.|TRBV18|TRBJ1-2
TGTGCCAGCTCTCTTGGACAGGGATTAAACTCTGGCTACACCTTC
CASSLGQGLNSGYTF
>TRBD1|.|TRBV15|TRBJ1-1
TGTGCCACCAGTTCCGGGACAGGGAACACTGAAGCTTTCTTT
CATSSGTGNTEAFF
>.|.|TRBV27|TRBJ1-6
TGTGCCAGCAAGACAGTCGGCTATAATTCACCCCTCCACTTT
CASKTVGYNSPLHF
>.|.|TRBV4-1|TRBJ1-1
TGCGCCAGCAGCCACGGGTTGGGGGGATACACTGAAGCTTTCTTT
CASSHGLGGYTEAFF
>TRBD2|.|TRBV7-2|TRBJ2-5
TGTGCCAGCAGCTCAGCGGGGGGGAGGGAGACCCAGTACTTC
CASSSAGGRETQYF
>.|.|TRBV7-9|TRBJ2-4
TGTGCCAGCAGCACCCCGCCCGGGGCCAAAAACATTCAGTACTTC
CASSTPPGAKNIQYF
>.|few|TRBV6-5|TRBJ1-1
TGTGCCAGCCGGGACAATTCTTTCACTGAAGCTTTCTTT
CASRDNSFTEAFF
>.|.|TRBV4-2|TRBJ1-1
TGTGCCAGCAGCCCCGCACCCCCGGGGGGAAGGACTGAAGCTTTCTTT
CASSPAPPGGRTEAFF
>.|.|TRBV5-5|TRBJ2-6
TGTGCCAGCAGCTCAGGGGGGTCTGGGGCCAACGTCCTGACTTTC
CASSSGGSGANVLTF
>TRBD2|.|TRBV5-1|TRBJ2-1
TGCGCCAGCAGCTTGGGGACTAGCAACAATGAGCAGTTCTTC
CASSLGTSNNEQFF
>.|few|TRBV7-9|TRBJ1-3
TGTGCCAGCACCAAAAACTCGGCTGGAAACACCATATATTTT
CASTKNSAGNTIYF
>.|once|TRBV7-8|TRBJ2-7
TGTGCCAGCAGCCTCCGGGACTCCTACGAGCAGTACTTC
CASSLRDSYEQYF
>TRBD2|.|TRBV27|TRBJ2-5
TGTGCCAGCAGTTCCCGGACTAGCGGGGGGGGAGAGACCCAGTACTTC
CASSSRTSGGGETQYF
>.|.|TRBV27|TRBJ2-1
TGTGCCAGCAGTCCCTACTTAGCAGCGGGCCGCCATGAGCAGTTCTTC
CASSPYLAAGRHEQFF
>TRBD1|few|TRBV18|TRBJ1-6
TGTGCCAGCTCACCAATGGAAGGGGCAGGGGGTAATTCACCCCTCCACTTT
CASSPMEGAGGNSPLHF
>.|.|TRBV5-1|TRBJ2-5
TGCGCCAGCAGCTTTTCTATAGTTAGTGAGACCCAGTACTTC
CASSFSIVSETQYF
>TRBD2|once|TRBV18|TRBJ2-3
TGTGCCAGCTCACCACAGACGCTAGCGGGGGGTAACACAGATACGCAGTATTTT
CASSPQTLAGGNTDTQYF
>.|few|TRBV18|TRBJ1-2
TGTGCCAGCTCACCACCGGGGACTTTACATGGCTACACCTTC
CASSPPGTLHGYTF
>TRBD2|once|TRBV2|TRBJ2-1
TGTGCCAGCAGAACGACTAGCGGGAGGTACAATGAGCAGTTCTTC
CASRTTSGRYNEQFF
>TRBD1|.|TRBV10-1|TRBJ2-3
TGCGCCAGCAGTGAGTCCGGGACAGGGGTCACAGATACGCAGTATTTT
CASSESGTGVTDTQYF
>TRBD2|.|TRBV4-3|TRBJ2-5
TGCGCCAGCAGCCAAGATACTGGGGCGGGGGGCCACCAAGAGACCCAGTACTTC
CASSQDTGAGGHQETQYF
>TRBD1|.|TRBV4-3|TRBJ1-6
TGCGCCAGCAGCCCCTTCCGGGACAGTTGGTCACCCCTCCACTTT
CASSPFRDSWSPLHF
>.|.|TRBV19|TRBJ1-1
TGTGCCAGTACACAGGGTAGCATATCCAAAGCTTTCTTT
CASTQGSISKAFF
>TRBD2|.|TRBV7-2|TRBJ2-2
TGTGCCAGCAGCTTATTGGGACTAGCGCTCAACGGGGAGCTGTTTTTT
CASSLLGLALNGELFF
>TRBD2|few|TRBV7-2|TRBJ2-3
TGTGCCAGCAGACCTAGCGGGGGCTATACGCAGTATTTT
CASRPSGGYTQYF
>.|.|TRBV5-5|TRBJ2-5
TGTGCCAGCACTTTACACCCTGGCAGGCAAGAGACCCAGTACTTC
CASTLHPGRQETQYF
>.|.|TRBV29-1|TRBJ1-2
TGCAGCGTTGAAGCTCGGGGGGAGGGTAGCTATGGCTACACCTTC
CSVEARGEGSYGYTF